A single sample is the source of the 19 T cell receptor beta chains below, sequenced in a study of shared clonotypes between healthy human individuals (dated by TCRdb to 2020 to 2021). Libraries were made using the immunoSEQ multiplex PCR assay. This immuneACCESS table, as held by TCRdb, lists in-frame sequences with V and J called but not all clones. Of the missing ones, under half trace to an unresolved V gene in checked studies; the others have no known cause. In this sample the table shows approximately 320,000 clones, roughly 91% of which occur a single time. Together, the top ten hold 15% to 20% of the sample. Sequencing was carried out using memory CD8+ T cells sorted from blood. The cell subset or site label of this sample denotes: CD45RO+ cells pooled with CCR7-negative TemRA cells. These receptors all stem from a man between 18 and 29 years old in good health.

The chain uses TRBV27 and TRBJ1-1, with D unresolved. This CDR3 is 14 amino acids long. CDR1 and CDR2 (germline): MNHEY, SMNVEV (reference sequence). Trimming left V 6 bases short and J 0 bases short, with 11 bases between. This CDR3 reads CASRSERMNTEAFF. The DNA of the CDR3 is TGTGCCAGCAGGTCCGAAAGGATGAACACTGAAGCTTTCTTT.

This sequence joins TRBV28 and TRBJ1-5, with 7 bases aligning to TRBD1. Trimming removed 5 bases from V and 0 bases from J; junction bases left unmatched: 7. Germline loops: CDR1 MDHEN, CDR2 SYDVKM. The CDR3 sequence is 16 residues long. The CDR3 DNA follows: TGTGCCAGCAGTCCCGGGACAGAGAGTAGCAATCAGCCCCAGCATTTT. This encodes CASSPGTESSNQPQHF.

CDR3 loop: CASSSQGWLAIPQETQYF. The CDR3 coding sequence is TGTGCCAGCAGCTCACAGGGTTGGCTAGCGATACCTCAAGAGACCCAGTACTTC. The V and J genes are TRBV7-2 and TRBJ2-5; tentatively, D is TRBD1 or TRBD2 (6 bases each). CDR1 SGHTA and CDR2 FQGNSA come from the germline V gene. V shed 4 bases and J shed 2 bases, with 23 bases lying between them. This CDR3 has 18 amino acids.

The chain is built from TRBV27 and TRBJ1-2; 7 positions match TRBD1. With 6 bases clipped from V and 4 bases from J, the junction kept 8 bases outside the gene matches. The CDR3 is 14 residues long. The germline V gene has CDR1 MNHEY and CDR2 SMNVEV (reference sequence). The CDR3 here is CASSRGTATYGYTF. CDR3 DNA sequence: TGTGCCAGCAGCCGCGGGACAGCCACCTATGGCTACACCTTC.

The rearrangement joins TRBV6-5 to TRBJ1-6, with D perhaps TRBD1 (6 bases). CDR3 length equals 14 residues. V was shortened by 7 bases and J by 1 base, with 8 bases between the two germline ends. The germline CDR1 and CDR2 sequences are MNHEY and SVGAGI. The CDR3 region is CASTGQSYNSPLHF. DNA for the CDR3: TGTGCCAGCACTGGACAGTCCTATAATTCACCCCTCCACTTT.

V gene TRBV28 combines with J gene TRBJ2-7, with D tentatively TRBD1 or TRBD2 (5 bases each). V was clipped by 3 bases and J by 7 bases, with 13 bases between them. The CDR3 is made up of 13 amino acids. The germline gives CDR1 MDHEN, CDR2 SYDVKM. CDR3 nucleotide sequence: TGTGCCAGCAGTTTTCCAGAGGGGAGAGAGCAGTACTTC. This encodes CASSFPEGREQYF.

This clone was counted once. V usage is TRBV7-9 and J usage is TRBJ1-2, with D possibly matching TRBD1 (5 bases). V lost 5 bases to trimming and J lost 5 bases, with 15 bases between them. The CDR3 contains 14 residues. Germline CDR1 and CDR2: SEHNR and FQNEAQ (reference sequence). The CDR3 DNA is TGTGCCAGCAGCCCCCCGGACAAGTTGTATGGCTACACCTTC. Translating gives CASSPPDKLYGYTF.

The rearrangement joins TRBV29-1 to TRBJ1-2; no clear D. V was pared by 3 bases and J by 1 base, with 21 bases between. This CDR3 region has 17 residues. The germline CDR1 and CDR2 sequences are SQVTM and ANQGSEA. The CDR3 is CSVDMWTDPTHNYGYTF. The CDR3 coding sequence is TGCAGCGTTGATATGTGGACGGATCCGACTCATAACTATGGCTACACCTTC.

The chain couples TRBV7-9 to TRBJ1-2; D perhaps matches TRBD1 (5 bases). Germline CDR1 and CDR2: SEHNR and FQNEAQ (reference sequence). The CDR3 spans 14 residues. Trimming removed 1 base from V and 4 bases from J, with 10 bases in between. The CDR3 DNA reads TGTGCCAGCAGCTTAGGACAGATCTTCTATGGCTACACCTTC. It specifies CASSLGQIFYGYTF.

The CDR3 DNA sequence: TGTGCCAGCAGTACAGTTATGGACACTGAAGCTTTCTTT. Translated: CASSTVMDTEAFF. The V call is TRBV27, the J call TRBJ1-1; no definite D call. Germline assignment: CDR1 MNHEY and CDR2 SMNVEV (reference sequence). V dropped 5 bases and J dropped 3 bases, with 10 bases sitting between them. This CDR3 contains 13 residues.

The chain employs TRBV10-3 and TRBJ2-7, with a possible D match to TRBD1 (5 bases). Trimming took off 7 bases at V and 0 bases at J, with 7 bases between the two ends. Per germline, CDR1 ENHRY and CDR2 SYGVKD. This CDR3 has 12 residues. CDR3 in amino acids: CAIIDSSYEQYF. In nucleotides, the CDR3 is TGTGCCATCATCGACAGCTCCTACGAGCAGTACTTC.

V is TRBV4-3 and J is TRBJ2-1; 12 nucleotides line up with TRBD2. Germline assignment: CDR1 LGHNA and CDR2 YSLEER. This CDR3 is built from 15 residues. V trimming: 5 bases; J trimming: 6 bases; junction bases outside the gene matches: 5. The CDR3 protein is CASSDGTSGSNEQFF. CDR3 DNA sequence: TGCGCCAGCAGCGACGGGACTAGCGGGTCCAATGAGCAGTTCTTC.

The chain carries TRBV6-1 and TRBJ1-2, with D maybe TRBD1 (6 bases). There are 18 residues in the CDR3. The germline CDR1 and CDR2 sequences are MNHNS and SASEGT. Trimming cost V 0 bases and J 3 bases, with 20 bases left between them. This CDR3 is CASSEAILRTAVHYGYTF. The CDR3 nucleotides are TGTGCCAGCAGTGAAGCGATTCTACGGACAGCGGTTCACTATGGCTACACCTTC.

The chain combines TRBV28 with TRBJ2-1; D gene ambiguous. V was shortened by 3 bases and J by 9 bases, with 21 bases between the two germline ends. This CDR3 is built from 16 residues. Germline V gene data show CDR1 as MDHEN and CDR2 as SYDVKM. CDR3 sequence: CASSFVPRVQSGEQFF. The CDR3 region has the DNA TGTGCCAGCAGTTTTGTACCTAGGGTACAGTCTGGTGAGCAGTTCTTC.

The CDR3 DNA is TGTGCCAGCAGCTCGCCCCCGGGATCTGGAAACACCATATATTTT. This codes for CASSSPPGSGNTIYF. The rearrangement joins TRBV5-4 to TRBJ1-3; D unclear. The CDR3 is 15 residues long. V lost 3 bases and J lost 1, with 11 bases in between. CDR1 SGHNT and CDR2 YYREEE come from the germline V gene (reference sequence).

The CDR3 reads CASSPGTWGGPSYNEQFF. CDR3 nucleotides: TGTGCCAGCAGCCCCGGGACTTGGGGAGGGCCCTCCTACAATGAGCAGTTCTTC. The chain carries TRBV7-9 and TRBJ2-1; 7 nucleotides match TRBD2. This CDR3 has 18 amino acids. CDR1 and CDR2 from the germline V gene are SEHNR and FQNEAQ (reference sequence). Trimming removed 5 bases from V and 0 bases from J; junction bases left unmatched: 13.

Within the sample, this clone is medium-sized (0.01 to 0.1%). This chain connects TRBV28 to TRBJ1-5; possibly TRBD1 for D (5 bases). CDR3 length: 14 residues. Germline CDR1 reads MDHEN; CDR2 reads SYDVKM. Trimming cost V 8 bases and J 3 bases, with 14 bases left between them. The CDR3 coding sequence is TGTGCCAGCGGGGGGACGGACTTCAATCAGCCCCAGCATTTT. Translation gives CASGGTDFNQPQHF.

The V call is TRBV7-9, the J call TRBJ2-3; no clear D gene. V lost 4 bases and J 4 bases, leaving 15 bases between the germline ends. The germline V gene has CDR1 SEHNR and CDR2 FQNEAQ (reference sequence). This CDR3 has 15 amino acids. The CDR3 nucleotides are TGTGCCAGCAGCTCGGGTTTTCTTTTAGCAGATACGCAGTATTTT. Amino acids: CASSSGFLLADTQYF.

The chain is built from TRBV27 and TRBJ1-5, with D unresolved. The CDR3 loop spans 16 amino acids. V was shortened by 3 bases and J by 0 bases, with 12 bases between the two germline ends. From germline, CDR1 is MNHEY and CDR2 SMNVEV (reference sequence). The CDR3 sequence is CASSLLSDYSNQPQHF. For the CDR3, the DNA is TGTGCCAGCAGTTTGTTGTCGGACTATAGCAATCAGCCCCAGCATTTT.